The rows below give T cell receptor beta chains drawn from one sample of a study of cytomegalovirus exposure and HLA in healthy donors. Assay: immunoSEQ multiplex PCR; the TCRdb copy retains only in-frame clones and omits some. The sample consists of about 170,000 clones, around three quarters of them appearing once. Sequencing was performed on PBMCs. The receptors derive from a man between 35 and 55 years old in good health and CMV-seropositive. Each CDR3 is given with its conserved first and last residue. A D gene is named only where the DNA matches it firmly. Not every row has a clone size; where given, it reads once, few, many or a size class.

D gene	clone size	V gene	J gene	CDR3 protein	CDR3 DNA
TRBD2	.	TRBV7-2	TRBJ2-2	CASSPMGGTRYTGELFF	TGTGCCAGCAGCCCAATGGGGGGGACTCGATACACCGGGGAGCTGTTTTTT
.	.	TRBV5-1	TRBJ2-1	CASSLKGGANEQFF	TGCGCCAGCAGCTTGAAGGGGGGGGCGAATGAGCAGTTCTTC
.	few	TRBV7-9	TRBJ1-1	CASSLLGGNTEAFF	TGTGCCAGCAGCCTCCTGGGGGGGAACACTGAAGCTTTCTTT
.	.	TRBV28	TRBJ1-1	CASSSHGGFTEAFF	TGTGCCAGCAGTTCCCACGGGGGGTTCACTGAAGCTTTCTTT
.	.	TRBV11-2	TRBJ2-1	CASSSDSYNEQFF	TGTGCCAGCAGCTCCGATAGCTACAATGAGCAGTTCTTC
TRBD1	.	TRBV7-3	TRBJ1-2	CASSLDRGFRGYTF	TGTGCCAGCAGCTTAGACAGGGGTTTCAGGGGCTACACCTTC
.	few	TRBV11-2	TRBJ1-1	CASSLRQQGNTEAFF	TGTGCCAGCAGCTTAAGGCAACAGGGGAACACTGAAGCTTTCTTT
.	.	TRBV9	TRBJ1-1	CASSVGPTGSSQAFF	TGTGCCAGCAGCGTAGGCCCAACAGGGTCAAGCCAAGCTTTCTTT
TRBD1	.	TRBV4-3	TRBJ1-5	CASSQAATGAVQPQHF	TGCGCCAGCAGCCAAGCCGCGACAGGGGCGGTTCAGCCCCAGCATTTT
.	.	TRBV5-8	TRBJ1-2	CASSFRGENDGYTF	TGTGCCAGCAGCTTCCGGGGGGAGAACGATGGCTACACCTTC
.	once	TRBV21-1	TRBJ1-1	CASLHPRGLTNTEAFF	TGTGCCAGCCTACACCCCCGAGGGCTGACGAACACTGAAGCTTTCTTT
TRBD2	.	TRBV9	TRBJ2-2	CASSVGGGAALGELFF	TGTGCCAGCAGCGTAGGCGGGGGGGCTGCTTTGGGGGAGCTGTTTTTT
TRBD1	few	TRBV30	TRBJ1-1	CAWKQGSEAFF	TGTGCCTGGAAACAGGGGAGTGAAGCTTTCTTT
TRBD1	.	TRBV6-5	TRBJ2-7	CASSSNTRQGFIEQYF	TGTGCCAGCAGTTCCAATACGCGACAGGGGTTTATCGAGCAGTACTTC